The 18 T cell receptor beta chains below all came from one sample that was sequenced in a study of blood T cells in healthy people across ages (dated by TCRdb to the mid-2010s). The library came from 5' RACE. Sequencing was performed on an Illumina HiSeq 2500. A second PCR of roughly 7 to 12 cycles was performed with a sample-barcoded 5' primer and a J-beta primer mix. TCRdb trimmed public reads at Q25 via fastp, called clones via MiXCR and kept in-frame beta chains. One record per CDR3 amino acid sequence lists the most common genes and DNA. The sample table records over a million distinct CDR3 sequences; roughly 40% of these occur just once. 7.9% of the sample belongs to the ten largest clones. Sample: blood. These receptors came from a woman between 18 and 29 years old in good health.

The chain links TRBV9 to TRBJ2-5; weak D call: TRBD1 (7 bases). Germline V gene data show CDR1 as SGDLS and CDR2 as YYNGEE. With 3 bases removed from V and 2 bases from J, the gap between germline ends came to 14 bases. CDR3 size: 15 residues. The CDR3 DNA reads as TGTGCCAGCAGCGCTGGAGGGGGCAGACAAGAGACCCAGTACTTC. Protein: CASSAGGGRQETQYF.

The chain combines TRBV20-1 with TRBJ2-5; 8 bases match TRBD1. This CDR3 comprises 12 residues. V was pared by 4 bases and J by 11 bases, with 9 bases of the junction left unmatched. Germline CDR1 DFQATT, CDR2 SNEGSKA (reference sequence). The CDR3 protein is CSATDRVDKQYF. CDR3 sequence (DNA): TGCAGTGCTACGGACAGGGTGGACAAGCAGTACTTC.

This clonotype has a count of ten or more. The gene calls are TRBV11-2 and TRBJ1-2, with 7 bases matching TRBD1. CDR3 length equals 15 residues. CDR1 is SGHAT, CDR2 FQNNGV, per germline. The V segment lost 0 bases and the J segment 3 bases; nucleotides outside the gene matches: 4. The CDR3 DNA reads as TGTGCCAGCAGCTTAGACCCGACAGGGTACTATGGCTACACCTTC. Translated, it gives CASSLDPTGYYGYTF. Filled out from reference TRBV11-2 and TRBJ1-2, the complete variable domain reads EAGVAQSPRYKIIEKRQSVAFWCNPISGHATLYWYQQILGQGPKLLIQFQNNGVVDDSQLPKDRFSAERLKGVDSTLKIQPAKLEDSAVYLCASSLDPTGYYGYTFGSGTRLTVV.

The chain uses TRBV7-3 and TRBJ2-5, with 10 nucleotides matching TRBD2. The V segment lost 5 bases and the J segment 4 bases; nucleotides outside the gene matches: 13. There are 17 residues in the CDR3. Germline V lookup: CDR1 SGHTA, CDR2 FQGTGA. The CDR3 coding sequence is TGTGCCAGCAGCCCACAAGGTGAAGCGGGGGGGAGAGAGACCCAGTACTTC. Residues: CASSPQGEAGGRETQYF.

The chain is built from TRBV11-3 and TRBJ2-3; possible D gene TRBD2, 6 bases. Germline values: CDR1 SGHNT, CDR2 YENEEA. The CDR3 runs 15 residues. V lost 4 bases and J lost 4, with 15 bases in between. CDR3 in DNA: TGTGCCAGCAGCTCTGGAGGGCTAGCACCAGATACGCAGTATTTT. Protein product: CASSSGGLAPDTQYF.

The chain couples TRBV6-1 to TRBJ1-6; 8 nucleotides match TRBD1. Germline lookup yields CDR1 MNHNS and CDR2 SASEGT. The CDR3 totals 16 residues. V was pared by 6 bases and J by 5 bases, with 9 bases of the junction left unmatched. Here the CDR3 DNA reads TGTGCCAGCAGCGAGCGGACAGGGTTCAATAATTCACCCCTCCACTTT. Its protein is CASSERTGFNNSPLHF.

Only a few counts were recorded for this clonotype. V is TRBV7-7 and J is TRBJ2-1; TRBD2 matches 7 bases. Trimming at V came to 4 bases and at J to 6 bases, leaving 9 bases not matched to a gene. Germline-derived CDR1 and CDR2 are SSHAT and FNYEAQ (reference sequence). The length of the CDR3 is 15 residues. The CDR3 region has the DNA TGTGCCAGCAGCTCTACGGGAGGTGCAGCCAATGAGCAGTTCTTC. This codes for CASSSTGGAANEQFF.

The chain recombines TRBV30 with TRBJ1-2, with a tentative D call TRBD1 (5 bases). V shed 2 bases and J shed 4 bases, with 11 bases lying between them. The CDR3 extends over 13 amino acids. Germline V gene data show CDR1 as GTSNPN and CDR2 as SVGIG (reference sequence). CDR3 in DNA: TGTGCCTGGAGTTACGGGCAGGGCTATGGCTACACCTTC. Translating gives CAWSYGQGYGYTF.

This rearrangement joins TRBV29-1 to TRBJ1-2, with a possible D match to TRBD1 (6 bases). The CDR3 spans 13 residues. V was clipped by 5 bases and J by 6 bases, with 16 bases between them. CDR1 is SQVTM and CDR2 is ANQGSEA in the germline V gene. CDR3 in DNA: TGCAGCGTTAGACTCCACAGGGACAATGGCTACACCTTC. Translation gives CSVRLHRDNGYTF.

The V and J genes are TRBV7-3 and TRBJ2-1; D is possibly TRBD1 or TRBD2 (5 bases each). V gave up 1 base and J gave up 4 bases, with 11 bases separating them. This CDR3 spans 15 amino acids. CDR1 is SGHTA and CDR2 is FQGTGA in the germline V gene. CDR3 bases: TGTGCCAGCAGCTTAAAAGGGGACCCTTACAATGAGCAGTTCTTC. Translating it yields CASSLKGDPYNEQFF.

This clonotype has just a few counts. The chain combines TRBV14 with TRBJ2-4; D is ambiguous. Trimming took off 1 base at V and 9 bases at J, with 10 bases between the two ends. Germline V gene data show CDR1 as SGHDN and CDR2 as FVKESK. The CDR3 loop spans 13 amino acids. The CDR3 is CASSQGSRTIQYF. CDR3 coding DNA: TGTGCCAGCAGCCAAGGCTCCAGAACCATTCAGTACTTC.

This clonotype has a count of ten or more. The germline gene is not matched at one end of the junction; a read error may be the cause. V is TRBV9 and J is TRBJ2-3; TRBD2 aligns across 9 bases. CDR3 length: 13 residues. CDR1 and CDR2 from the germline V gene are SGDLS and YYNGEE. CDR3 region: CASSGGSTDTQYF. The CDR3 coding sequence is TGTGCCAGTAGCGGGGGTAGCACAGATACGCAGTATTTT.

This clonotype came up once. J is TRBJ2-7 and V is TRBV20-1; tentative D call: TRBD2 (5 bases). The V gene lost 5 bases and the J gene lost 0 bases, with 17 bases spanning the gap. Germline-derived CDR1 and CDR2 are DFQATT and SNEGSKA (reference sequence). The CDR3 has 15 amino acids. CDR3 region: CSAPPTGKSSYEQYF. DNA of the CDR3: TGCAGTGCTCCCCCGACGGGGAAAAGCTCCTACGAGCAGTACTTC.

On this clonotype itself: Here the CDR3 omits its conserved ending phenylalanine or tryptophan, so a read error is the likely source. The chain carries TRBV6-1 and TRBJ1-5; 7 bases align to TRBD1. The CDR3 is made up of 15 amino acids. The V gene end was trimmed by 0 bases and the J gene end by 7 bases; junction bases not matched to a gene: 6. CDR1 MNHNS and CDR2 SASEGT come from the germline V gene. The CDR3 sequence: CASSEAGGLGQPQHS. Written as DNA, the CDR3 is TGTGCCAGCAGTGAAGCAGGGGGCTTAGGGCAGCCCCAGCATTCT.

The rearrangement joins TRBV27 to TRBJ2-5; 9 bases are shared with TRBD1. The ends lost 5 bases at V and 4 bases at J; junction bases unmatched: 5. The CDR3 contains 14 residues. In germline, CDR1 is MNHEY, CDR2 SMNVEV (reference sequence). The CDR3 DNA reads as TGTGCCAGCAGTCGACAGGGGGGATTAGAGACCCAGTACTTC. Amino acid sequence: CASSRQGGLETQYF.

This CDR3 reads CASSGAHRTDGQYF. The CDR3 coding sequence is TGTGCCAGCAGTGGTGCCCACCGAACTGACGGGCAGTACTTC. The chain uses TRBV6-5 and TRBJ2-5; the D is unclear. CDR3 size: 14 residues. Germline V CDR1 and CDR2: MNHEY, SVGAGI. V lost 5 bases, J lost 11 bases, and 21 bases lay in between.

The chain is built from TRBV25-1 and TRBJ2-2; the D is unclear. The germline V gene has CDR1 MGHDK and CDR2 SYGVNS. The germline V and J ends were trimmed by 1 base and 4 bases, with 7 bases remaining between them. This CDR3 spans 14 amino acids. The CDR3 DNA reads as TGTGCCAGCAGTGAATTAGGTGGCACCGGGGAGCTGTTTTTT. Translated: CASSELGGTGELFF.

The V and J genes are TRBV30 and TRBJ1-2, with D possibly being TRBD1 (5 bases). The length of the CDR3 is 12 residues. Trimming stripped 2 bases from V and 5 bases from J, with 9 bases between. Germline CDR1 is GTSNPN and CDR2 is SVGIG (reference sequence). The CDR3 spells CAWSPGRYGYTF. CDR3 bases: TGTGCCTGGAGTCCGGGGCGTTATGGCTACACCTTC.